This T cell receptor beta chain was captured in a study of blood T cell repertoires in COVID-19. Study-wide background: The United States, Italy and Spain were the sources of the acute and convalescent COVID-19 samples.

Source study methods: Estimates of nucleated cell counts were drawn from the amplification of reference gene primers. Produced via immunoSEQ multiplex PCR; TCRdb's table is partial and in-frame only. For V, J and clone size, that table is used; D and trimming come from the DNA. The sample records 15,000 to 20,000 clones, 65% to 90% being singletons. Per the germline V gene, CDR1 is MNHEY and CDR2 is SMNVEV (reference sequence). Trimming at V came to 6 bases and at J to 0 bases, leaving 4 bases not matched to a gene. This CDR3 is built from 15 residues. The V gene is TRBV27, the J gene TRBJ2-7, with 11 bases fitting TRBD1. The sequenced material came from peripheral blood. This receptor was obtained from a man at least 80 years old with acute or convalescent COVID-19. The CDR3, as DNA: TGTGCCAGCAGGCAAGGGACAGGGGGCTCCTACGAGCAGTACTTC. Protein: CASRQGTGGSYEQYF.